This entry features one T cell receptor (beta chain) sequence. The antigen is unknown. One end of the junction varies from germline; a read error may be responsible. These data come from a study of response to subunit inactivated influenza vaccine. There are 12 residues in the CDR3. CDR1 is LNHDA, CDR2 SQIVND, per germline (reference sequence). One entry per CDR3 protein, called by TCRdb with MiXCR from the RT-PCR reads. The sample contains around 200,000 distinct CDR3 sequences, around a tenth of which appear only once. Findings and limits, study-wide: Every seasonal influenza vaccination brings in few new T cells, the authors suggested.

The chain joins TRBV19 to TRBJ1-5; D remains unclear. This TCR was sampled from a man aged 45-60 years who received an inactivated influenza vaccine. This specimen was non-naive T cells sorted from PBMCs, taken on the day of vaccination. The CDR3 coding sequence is TGTGCCAGTAGTCTAGACGTTCGGCCCCAGCATTTT. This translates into CASSLDVRPQHF.